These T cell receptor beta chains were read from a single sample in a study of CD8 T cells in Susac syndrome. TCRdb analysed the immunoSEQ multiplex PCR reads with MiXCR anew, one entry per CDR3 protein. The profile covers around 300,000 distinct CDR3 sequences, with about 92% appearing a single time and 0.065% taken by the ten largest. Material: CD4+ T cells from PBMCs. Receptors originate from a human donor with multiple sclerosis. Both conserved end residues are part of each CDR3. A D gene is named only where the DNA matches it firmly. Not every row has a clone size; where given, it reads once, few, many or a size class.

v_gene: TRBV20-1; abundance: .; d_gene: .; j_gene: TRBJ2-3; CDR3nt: TGCAGTGCGAATAGCGCTCCTAGCACAGATACGCAGTATTTT; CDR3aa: CSANSAPSTDTQYF
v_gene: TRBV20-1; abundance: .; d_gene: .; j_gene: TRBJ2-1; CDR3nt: TGCAGTGCTAGCGGGGGCATCTACAATGAGCAGTTCTTC; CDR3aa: CSASGGIYNEQFF
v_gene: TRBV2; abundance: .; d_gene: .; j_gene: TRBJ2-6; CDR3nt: TGTGCCAGCAGTTCTCACCTATCCCCCTCTGGGGCCAACGTCCTGACTTTC; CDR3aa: CASSSHLSPSGANVLTF
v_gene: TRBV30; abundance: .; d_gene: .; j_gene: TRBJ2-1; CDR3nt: TGTGCCTGGAGAGTAAGGGGCCACGACAATGAGCAGTTCTTC; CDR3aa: CAWRVRGHDNEQFF
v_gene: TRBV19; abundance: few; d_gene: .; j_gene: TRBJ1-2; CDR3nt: TGTGCCAGTTCTCTCCTAGGAGGCTACACCTTC; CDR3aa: CASSLLGGYTF
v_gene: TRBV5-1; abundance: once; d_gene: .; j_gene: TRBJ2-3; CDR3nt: TGCGCCAGCAGCTTACCAGCCCGAAGCGCAGATACGCAGTATTTT; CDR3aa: CASSLPARSADTQYF
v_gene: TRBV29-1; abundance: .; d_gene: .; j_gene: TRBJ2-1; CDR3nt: TGCAGCGCAGGGACAAGGGAGCAGTTCTTC; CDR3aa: CSAGTREQFF
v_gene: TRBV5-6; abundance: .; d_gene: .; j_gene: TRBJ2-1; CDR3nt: TGTGCCAGCAGCTTGCGGGGCGGGGCGAGCTCCTACAATGAGCAGTTCTTC; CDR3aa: CASSLRGGASSYNEQFF
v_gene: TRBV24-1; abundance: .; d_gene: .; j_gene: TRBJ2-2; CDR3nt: TGTGCCACCAGTGATTTCCCCCGGAGCGGGGAGCTGTTTTTT; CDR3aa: CATSDFPRSGELFF
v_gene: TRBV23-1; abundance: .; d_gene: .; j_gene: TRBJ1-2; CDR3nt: TGCGCCAGCACTCAACTAGGGCCTAAAGATGATGGCTACACCTTC; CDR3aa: CASTQLGPKDDGYTF
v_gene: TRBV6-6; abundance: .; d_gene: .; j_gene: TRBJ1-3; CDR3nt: TGTGCCAGCAGACCCCGGGGCTCTGGAAACACCATATATTTT; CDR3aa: CASRPRGSGNTIYF
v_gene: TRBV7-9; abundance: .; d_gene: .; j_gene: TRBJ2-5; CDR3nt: TGTGCCAGCAGCCCCGTCGAGTCCCAGTACTTC; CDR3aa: CASSPVESQYF
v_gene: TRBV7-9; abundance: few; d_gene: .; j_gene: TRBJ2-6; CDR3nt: TGTGCCAGCAGTCGGACTGGGGCCAACGTCCTGACTTTC; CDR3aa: CASSRTGANVLTF
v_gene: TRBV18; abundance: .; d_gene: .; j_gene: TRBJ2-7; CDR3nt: TGTGCCAGCTCATCGACCGGCTGGAACGAGCAGTACTTC; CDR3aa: CASSSTGWNEQYF
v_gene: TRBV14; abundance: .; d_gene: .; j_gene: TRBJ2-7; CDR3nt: TGTGCCAGCAGCGAAGGGGGACTCCCATCCTACGAGCAGTACTTC; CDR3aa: CASSEGGLPSYEQYF
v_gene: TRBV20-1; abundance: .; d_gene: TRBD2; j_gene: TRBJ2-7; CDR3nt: TGCAGTGCTGCTCTAGGGACTAGCGGGAATAGCGAGCAGTACTTC; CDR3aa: CSAALGTSGNSEQYF
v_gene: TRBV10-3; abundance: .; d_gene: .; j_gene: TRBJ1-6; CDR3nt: TGTGCCATCAGTGGGACTGCCGATTCACCCCTCCACTTT; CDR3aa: CAISGTADSPLHF
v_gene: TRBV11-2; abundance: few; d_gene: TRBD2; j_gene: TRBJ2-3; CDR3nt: TGTGCCTCCTCCCGGGGGGGAATCACAGATACGCAGTATTTT; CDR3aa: CASSRGGITDTQYF
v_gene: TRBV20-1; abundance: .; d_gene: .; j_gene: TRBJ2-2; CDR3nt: TGCAGTGCCTTAAGCGGGACAATCACCGGGGAGCTGTTTTTT; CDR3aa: CSALSGTITGELFF
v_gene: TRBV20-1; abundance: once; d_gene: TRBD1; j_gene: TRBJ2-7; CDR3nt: TGCAGTGCGGGCGGGACAGGGAACGAGCAGTACTTC; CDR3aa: CSAGGTGNEQYF
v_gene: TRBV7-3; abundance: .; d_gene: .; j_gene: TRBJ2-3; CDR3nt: TGTGCCAGCAGCTCAAACCCAGGTTCCGATACGCAGTATTTT; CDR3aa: CASSSNPGSDTQYF
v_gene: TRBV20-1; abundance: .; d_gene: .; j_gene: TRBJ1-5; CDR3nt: TGCAGTGCTAGGCTTGGAGGGGGCAATCAGCCCCAGCATTTT; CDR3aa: CSARLGGGNQPQHF
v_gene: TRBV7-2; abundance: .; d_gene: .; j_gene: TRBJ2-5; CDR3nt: TGTGCCAGCAGTGAGGGGGGGGACCAAGAGACCCAGTACTTC; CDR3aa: CASSEGGDQETQYF
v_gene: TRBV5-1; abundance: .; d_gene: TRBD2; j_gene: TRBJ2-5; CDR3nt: TGCGCCAGCAGCTCTCCGGGACTAGCGAGTGAGACCCAGTACTTC; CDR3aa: CASSSPGLASETQYF
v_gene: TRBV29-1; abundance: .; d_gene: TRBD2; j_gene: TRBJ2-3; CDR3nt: TGCAGCGTTGAAGGTGTAGGACTAGCGAACACAGATACGCAGTATTTT; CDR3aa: CSVEGVGLANTDTQYF
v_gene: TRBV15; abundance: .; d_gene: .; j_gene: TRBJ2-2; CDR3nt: TGTGCCACCAGCAGCGAAAGGATGGGGAACACCGGGGAGCTGTTTTTT; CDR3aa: CATSSERMGNTGELFF
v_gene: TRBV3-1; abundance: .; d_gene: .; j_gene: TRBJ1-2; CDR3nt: TGTGCCAGCAGCCAATCTTCGGGATTCGGTGACTACACCTTC; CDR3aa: CASSQSSGFGDYTF
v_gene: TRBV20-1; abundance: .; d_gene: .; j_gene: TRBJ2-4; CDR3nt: TGCAGTGCTAGAGGACTGTTTGGGTACATTCAGTACTTC; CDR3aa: CSARGLFGYIQYF
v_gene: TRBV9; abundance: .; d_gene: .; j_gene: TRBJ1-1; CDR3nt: TGTGCCAGCAGCGCAAGCGGTGATGAAGCTTTCTTT; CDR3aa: CASSASGDEAFF